This is a list of T cell receptor beta chains from one sample in a study of CD8 T cells in Susac syndrome. In TCRdb, the immunoSEQ multiplex PCR reads were re-called with MiXCR into one record per CDR3 protein. The data contain about 200,000 distinct CDR3 sequences, around nine tenths of them singletons. The source material was CD8+ T cells from PBMCs. These receptor sequences come from a human donor with multiple sclerosis. Each CDR3 is given with its conserved first and last residue. Each record gives: J gene, CDR3 length, clone size, V gene, D gene, CDR3 protein, CDR3 DNA. A D gene is named only where the DNA matches it firmly. Clone size appears in some rows only: once, few, many, or a class for an expanded clone.

J gene: TRBJ1-4; CDR3 length: 15; clone size: -; V gene: TRBV19; D gene: TRBD1; CDR3 protein: CASSPGQGRAEKLFF; CDR3 DNA: TGTGCCAGTAGTCCCGGACAGGGGAGGGCAGAAAAACTGTTTTTT
J gene: TRBJ2-1; CDR3 length: 16; clone size: -; V gene: TRBV4-3; D gene: TRBD2; CDR3 protein: CASSQRTSGLYNEQFF; CDR3 DNA: TGCGCCAGCAGCCAAAGGACTAGCGGGCTGTACAATGAGCAGTTCTTC
J gene: TRBJ1-2; CDR3 length: 15; clone size: -; V gene: TRBV3-1; D gene: -; CDR3 protein: CASSQEPKVSYGYTF; CDR3 DNA: TGTGCCAGCAGCCAAGAACCTAAAGTAAGCTATGGCTACACCTTC
J gene: TRBJ2-1; CDR3 length: 19; clone size: -; V gene: TRBV20-1; D gene: TRBD2; CDR3 protein: CSARDWGVAGGSLRNEQFF; CDR3 DNA: TGCAGTGCTAGAGATTGGGGGGTAGCGGGAGGCTCTCTGCGCAATGAGCAGTTCTTC
J gene: TRBJ1-5; CDR3 length: 17; clone size: -; V gene: TRBV20-1; D gene: -; CDR3 protein: CSARFEGGITSNQPQHF; CDR3 DNA: TGCAGTGCTAGATTCGAGGGGGGAATTACGAGCAATCAGCCCCAGCATTTT
J gene: TRBJ1-2; CDR3 length: 14; clone size: -; V gene: TRBV27; D gene: TRBD1; CDR3 protein: CASSVTGEGYGYTF; CDR3 DNA: TGTGCCAGCAGTGTGACAGGGGAGGGGTATGGCTACACCTTC
J gene: TRBJ1-2; CDR3 length: 11; clone size: -; V gene: TRBV19; D gene: TRBD1; CDR3 protein: CAGTGGYGYTF; CDR3 DNA: TGTGCCGGGACAGGAGGCTATGGCTACACCTTC
J gene: TRBJ1-1; CDR3 length: 14; clone size: -; V gene: TRBV2; D gene: -; CDR3 protein: CASSDGTANTEAFF; CDR3 DNA: TGTGCCAGCAGTGACGGGACGGCAAACACTGAAGCTTTCTTT
J gene: TRBJ2-7; CDR3 length: 10; clone size: -; V gene: TRBV19; D gene: -; CDR3 protein: CASSGEEQYF; CDR3 DNA: TGTGCCAGTAGTGGGGAGGAGCAGTACTTC
J gene: TRBJ2-1; CDR3 length: 14; clone size: once; V gene: TRBV27; D gene: -; CDR3 protein: CASGLVGWTDEQFF; CDR3 DNA: TGTGCCAGCGGATTAGTTGGCTGGACGGATGAGCAGTTCTTC
J gene: TRBJ1-6; CDR3 length: 13; clone size: -; V gene: TRBV5-6; D gene: -; CDR3 protein: CASSPSRDSPLHF; CDR3 DNA: TGTGCCAGCAGCCCCTCTCGGGATTCACCCCTCCACTTT
J gene: TRBJ2-1; CDR3 length: 12; clone size: -; V gene: TRBV6-6; D gene: -; CDR3 protein: CASSYPGDEQFF; CDR3 DNA: TGTGCCAGCAGTTACCCGGGGGATGAGCAGTTCTTC
J gene: TRBJ1-2; CDR3 length: 13; clone size: -; V gene: TRBV27; D gene: -; CDR3 protein: CASSQGTNYGYTF; CDR3 DNA: TGTGCCAGCAGTCAGGGGACTAACTATGGCTACACCTTC
J gene: TRBJ2-7; CDR3 length: 14; clone size: once; V gene: TRBV6-1; D gene: -; CDR3 protein: CASSEGTGLYEQYF; CDR3 DNA: TGTGCCAGCAGTGAGGGGACTGGGTTATACGAGCAGTACTTC
J gene: TRBJ2-5; CDR3 length: 16; clone size: -; V gene: TRBV7-2; D gene: -; CDR3 protein: CASSLGRARYEETQYF; CDR3 DNA: TGTGCCAGCAGCTTAGGCCGGGCTAGATACGAAGAGACCCAGTACTTC
J gene: TRBJ2-3; CDR3 length: 15; clone size: -; V gene: TRBV29-1; D gene: TRBD2; CDR3 protein: CSVDPLAGGTDTQYF; CDR3 DNA: TGCAGCGTTGACCCACTAGCGGGCGGTACAGATACGCAGTATTTT
J gene: TRBJ1-1; CDR3 length: 16; clone size: -; V gene: TRBV4-3; D gene: -; CDR3 protein: CASSQEVGVTNTEAFF; CDR3 DNA: TGCGCCAGCAGCCAAGAAGTAGGAGTAACGAACACTGAAGCTTTCTTT
J gene: TRBJ2-5; CDR3 length: 16; clone size: -; V gene: TRBV27; D gene: -; CDR3 protein: CASSLSLGPLIETQYF; CDR3 DNA: TGTGCCAGCAGCCTCAGCCTAGGACCCTTAATCGAGACCCAGTACTTC
J gene: TRBJ2-7; CDR3 length: 16; clone size: -; V gene: TRBV11-2; D gene: TRBD2; CDR3 protein: CASSVFTSGRTGEQYF; CDR3 DNA: TGTGCCAGCAGCGTGTTCACTAGCGGGAGAACCGGCGAGCAGTACTTC
J gene: TRBJ2-1; CDR3 length: 14; clone size: -; V gene: TRBV29-1; D gene: -; CDR3 protein: CSGSPAEMFNEQFF; CDR3 DNA: TGCAGTGGTAGTCCAGCAGAAATGTTCAATGAGCAGTTCTTC
J gene: TRBJ2-3; CDR3 length: 15; clone size: -; V gene: TRBV4-2; D gene: -; CDR3 protein: CASSQVQRNTDTQYF; CDR3 DNA: TGTGCCAGCAGCCAGGTCCAGCGGAACACAGATACGCAGTATTTT
J gene: TRBJ1-1; CDR3 length: 16; clone size: -; V gene: TRBV12-3/TRBV12-4; D gene: TRBD1; CDR3 protein: CASSPTGTGFGTEAFF; CDR3 DNA: TGTGCCAGCAGTCCAACCGGGACAGGGTTCGGCACTGAAGCTTTCTTT
J gene: TRBJ1-1; CDR3 length: 13; clone size: -; V gene: TRBV3-1; D gene: -; CDR3 protein: CASSQGAGFEAFF; CDR3 DNA: TGTGCCAGCAGCCAAGGAGCGGGGTTTGAAGCTTTCTTT
J gene: TRBJ2-1; CDR3 length: 15; clone size: -; V gene: TRBV5-1; D gene: TRBD2; CDR3 protein: CASSWTSGRYNEQFF; CDR3 DNA: TGCGCCAGCAGTTGGACTAGCGGGAGGTACAATGAGCAGTTCTTC
J gene: TRBJ2-7; CDR3 length: 11; clone size: -; V gene: TRBV30; D gene: TRBD1; CDR3 protein: CAWSDDRGLIF; CDR3 DNA: TGTGCCTGGAGCGATGACAGGGGGCTGATCTTC
J gene: TRBJ2-5; CDR3 length: 14; clone size: -; V gene: TRBV27; D gene: -; CDR3 protein: CASSQTGDVETQYF; CDR3 DNA: TGTGCCAGCAGCCAAACCGGGGACGTGGAGACCCAGTACTTC
J gene: TRBJ2-1; CDR3 length: 14; clone size: -; V gene: TRBV19; D gene: -; CDR3 protein: CASNVGGHNNEQFF; CDR3 DNA: TGTGCCAGTAACGTAGGCGGGCACAACAATGAGCAGTTCTTC
J gene: TRBJ1-1; CDR3 length: 15; clone size: -; V gene: TRBV5-4; D gene: -; CDR3 protein: CASSFGTFKGTEAFF; CDR3 DNA: TGTGCCAGCAGCTTCGGGACTTTTAAAGGCACTGAAGCTTTCTTT
J gene: TRBJ1-6; CDR3 length: 17; clone size: -; V gene: TRBV3-1; D gene: TRBD1; CDR3 protein: CASSQVGQEVEDSPLHF; CDR3 DNA: TGTGCCAGCAGCCAAGTGGGACAGGAGGTGGAGGATTCACCCCTCCACTTT
J gene: TRBJ2-7; CDR3 length: 14; clone size: -; V gene: TRBV11-2; D gene: -; CDR3 protein: CASRSMDSPYEQYF; CDR3 DNA: TGTGCCAGCAGGTCGATGGACAGCCCCTACGAGCAGTACTTC
J gene: TRBJ2-3; CDR3 length: 15; clone size: -; V gene: TRBV11-2; D gene: -; CDR3 protein: CASSFRGRGTDTQYF; CDR3 DNA: TGTGCCAGCAGCTTTAGGGGACGGGGCACAGATACGCAGTATTTT
J gene: TRBJ1-2; CDR3 length: 14; clone size: -; V gene: TRBV7-9; D gene: TRBD1; CDR3 protein: CASSLPDRAYGYTF; CDR3 DNA: TGTGCCAGCAGCTTACCGGACAGGGCCTATGGCTACACCTTC
J gene: TRBJ1-1; CDR3 length: 14; clone size: -; V gene: TRBV9; D gene: TRBD1; CDR3 protein: CASSARTGNTEAFF; CDR3 DNA: TGTGCCAGCAGCGCCAGGACAGGGAACACTGAAGCTTTCTTT
J gene: TRBJ1-5; CDR3 length: 16; clone size: -; V gene: TRBV2; D gene: -; CDR3 protein: CASSEALLGGAQPQHF; CDR3 DNA: TGTGCCAGCAGTGAAGCGCTTCTAGGGGGAGCTCAGCCCCAGCATTTT
J gene: TRBJ2-2; CDR3 length: 15; clone size: -; V gene: TRBV7-9; D gene: -; CDR3 protein: CASSLASPGLRELFF; CDR3 DNA: TGTGCCAGCAGCTTAGCCTCGCCGGGACTTCGGGAGCTGTTTTTT
J gene: TRBJ2-7; CDR3 length: 12; clone size: -; V gene: TRBV20-1; D gene: -; CDR3 protein: CSAPHDKDEQYF; CDR3 DNA: TGCAGTGCTCCACACGACAAGGACGAGCAGTACTTC
J gene: TRBJ1-2; CDR3 length: 13; clone size: -; V gene: TRBV4-2; D gene: -; CDR3 protein: CASSQASGEGYTF; CDR3 DNA: TGTGCCAGCAGCCAAGCCTCAGGGGAGGGCTACACCTTC
J gene: TRBJ2-3; CDR3 length: 15; clone size: -; V gene: TRBV4-3; D gene: -; CDR3 protein: CASSQVLTNPDTQYF; CDR3 DNA: TGCGCCAGCAGCCAAGTGTTGACTAATCCCGATACGCAGTATTTT
J gene: TRBJ1-1; CDR3 length: 15; clone size: -; V gene: TRBV15; D gene: TRBD1; CDR3 protein: CATERGPPGSGSAFF; CDR3 DNA: TGTGCCACCGAGAGGGGGCCACCAGGGAGTGGCTCGGCTTTCTTT
J gene: TRBJ2-1; CDR3 length: 17; clone size: -; V gene: TRBV13; D gene: TRBD2; CDR3 protein: CASSLAPLAGGYNEQFF; CDR3 DNA: TGTGCCAGCAGCTTGGCGCCCCTAGCGGGAGGGTACAATGAGCAGTTCTTC
J gene: TRBJ1-2; CDR3 length: 17; clone size: -; V gene: TRBV3-1; D gene: -; CDR3 protein: CASSDPRWEQGRGGYTF; CDR3 DNA: TGTGCCAGCAGCGATCCAAGGTGGGAACAGGGCCGAGGGGGCTACACCTTC
J gene: TRBJ2-3; CDR3 length: 15; clone size: -; V gene: TRBV12-3/TRBV12-4; D gene: TRBD1; CDR3 protein: CASRPQGADTDTQYF; CDR3 DNA: TGTGCCAGCAGACCTCAGGGGGCCGACACAGATACGCAGTATTTT
J gene: TRBJ2-1; CDR3 length: 11; clone size: -; V gene: TRBV6-2/TRBV6-3; D gene: -; CDR3 protein: CASSTPNEQFF; CDR3 DNA: TGTGCCAGCAGTACCCCCAATGAGCAGTTCTTC
J gene: TRBJ2-1; CDR3 length: 16; clone size: -; V gene: TRBV19; D gene: -; CDR3 protein: CASSILGTASYNEQFF; CDR3 DNA: TGTGCCAGTAGTATCTTGGGCACCGCCTCCTACAATGAGCAGTTCTTC
J gene: TRBJ2-3; CDR3 length: 16; clone size: -; V gene: TRBV18; D gene: -; CDR3 protein: CASSPRETTSTDTQYF; CDR3 DNA: TGTGCCAGCTCACCACGGGAAACAACTAGCACAGATACGCAGTATTTT
J gene: TRBJ2-1; CDR3 length: 18; clone size: once; V gene: TRBV10-3; D gene: -; CDR3 protein: CAISEEVRSRGFVNEQFF; CDR3 DNA: TGTGCCATCAGTGAAGAGGTGCGTAGCCGAGGCTTCGTCAATGAGCAGTTCTTC
J gene: TRBJ1-5; CDR3 length: 13; clone size: -; V gene: TRBV25-1; D gene: -; CDR3 protein: CASSSGGSQPQHF; CDR3 DNA: TGTGCCAGCAGTAGTGGGGGCTCTCAGCCCCAGCATTTT
J gene: TRBJ1-1; CDR3 length: 14; clone size: -; V gene: TRBV30; D gene: -; CDR3 protein: CAWISGQWNTEAFF; CDR3 DNA: TGTGCCTGGATTTCGGGACAATGGAACACTGAAGCTTTCTTT
J gene: TRBJ2-5; CDR3 length: 12; clone size: -; V gene: TRBV7-8; D gene: -; CDR3 protein: CASTEGQETQYF; CDR3 DNA: TGTGCCAGCACCGAGGGGCAAGAGACCCAGTACTTC
J gene: TRBJ1-2; CDR3 length: 14; clone size: -; V gene: TRBV29-1; D gene: TRBD1; CDR3 protein: CSVEDRVTNYGYTF; CDR3 DNA: TGCAGCGTCGAGGACAGGGTGACTAACTATGGCTACACCTTC